The 20 T cell receptor beta chains reported below all come from one sample, sequenced in a study of Tregs in tolerant kidney transplant recipients (dated by TCRdb to the late 2010s). The transplants used related donors along with nonmyeloablative bone marrow transplantation, and in the human trials mixed chimerism was transient. To prepare the library, the immunoSEQ multiplex PCR assay was applied. TCRdb obtained this table from immuneACCESS and retained in-frame rearrangements with V and J assigned. These tables miss some clones; where compared with another copy, unresolved V genes account for less than half of the shortfall, and the remainder is unexplained. The sample data list 74,000 or so clones, and 75% to 95% of these were observed just once. The ten largest clones add up to about 1.6% of the sample. Sequencing was performed on CD4+ T cells from blood (PBMCs), taken 24 months after the transplant. The receptors derive from a human patient who received a combined kidney and bone marrow transplant. Some T cells present after a transplant may be cells of the graft donor.

The rearrangement links TRBV5-4 to TRBJ1-4; unclear D gene. Germline V CDR1 and CDR2: SGHNT, YYREEE (reference sequence). Trimming shortened V by 0 bases and J by 5 bases, and 14 bases separated the two germline ends. The CDR3 loop spans 16 amino acids. The CDR3 DNA sequence: TGTGCCAGCAGCTTGGGGGCACCGGGGTTAAATGAAAAACTGTTTTTT. Protein product: CASSLGAPGLNEKLFF.

The chain uses TRBV28 and TRBJ1-2, with D uncertain. CDR1 and CDR2 (germline): MDHEN, SYDVKM. The CDR3 spans 13 residues. V was pared by 2 bases and J by 3 bases, with 7 bases between. CDR3 nucleotide sequence: TGTGCCAGCAGTTTAAAGTCAGACTATGGCTACACCTTC. Translation: CASSLKSDYGYTF.

The table lists this clone with a count of one. V and J are TRBV11-2 and TRBJ2-7; 7 nucleotides match TRBD1. V lost 5 bases, J lost 2 bases, and 9 bases stayed unmatched. This CDR3 is 15 amino acids long. CDR1 and CDR2 from the germline V gene are SGHAT and FQNNGV. CDR3: CASSLTGTETYEQYF. CDR3 nucleotides: TGTGCCAGCAGCCTCACCGGGACAGAGACCTACGAGCAGTACTTC.

The chain recombines TRBV18 with TRBJ2-5; D is possibly TRBD1 (5 bases). Germline values: CDR1 KGHSH, CDR2 LQKENI. Trimming stripped 3 bases from V and 11 bases from J, with 22 bases between. CDR3 size: 15 residues. The CDR3 here is CASSPVPAQGGEQYF. CDR3 in DNA: TGTGCCAGCTCACCCGTTCCAGCGCAGGGTGGTGAGCAGTACTTC. Drawing the rest from reference TRBV18 and TRBJ2-5, the complete variable domain is NAGVMQNPRHLVRRRGQEARLRCSPMKGHSHVYWYRQLPEEGLKFMVYLQKENIIDESGMPKERFSAEFPKEGPSILRIQQVVRGDSAAYFCASSPVPAQGGEQYFGPGTRLLVL.

This clone came up once. The gene calls are TRBV5-1 and TRBJ1-3; 9 nucleotides line up with TRBD1. Germline CDR1 SGHRS, CDR2 YFSETQ. The CDR3 is 16 residues long. Trimming removed 2 bases from V and 2 bases from J; junction bases left unmatched: 5. DNA of the CDR3: TGCGCCAGCAGCTTAGGGCGACAGGGGGCTGGAAACACCATATATTTT. It translates to CASSLGRQGAGNTIYF.

The rearrangement joins TRBV5-1 to TRBJ2-1; 12 bases align to TRBD2. Germline V gene lookup returns CDR1 SGHRS and CDR2 YFSETQ. The ends lost 2 bases at V and 1 base at J; junction bases unmatched: 7. The CDR3 sequence is 18 residues long. Here the CDR3 reads CASSFPSGRAASYNEQFF. The CDR3, as DNA: TGCGCCAGCAGCTTTCCTAGCGGGAGGGCCGCTTCCTACAATGAGCAGTTCTTC.

The V call is TRBV19, the J call TRBJ2-2; no clear D gene. Germline V gene sequence: CDR1 LNHDA, CDR2 SQIVND (reference sequence). The CDR3 totals 14 residues. Trimming left V 4 bases short and J 1 base short, with 7 bases between. For the CDR3, the DNA is TGTGCCAGTAGTAAACAGTTGAACACCGGGGAGCTGTTTTTT. The encoded protein is CASSKQLNTGELFF. The full variable domain, rest sourced from reference TRBV19 and TRBJ2-2, is DGGITQSPKYLFRKEGQNVTLSCEQNLNHDAMYWYRQDPGQGLRLIYYSQIVNDFQKGDIAEGYSVSREKKESFPLTVTSAQKNPTAFYLCASSKQLNTGELFFGEGSRLTVL.

This sequence joins TRBV7-9 and TRBJ2-2; 7 bases agree with TRBD1. The CDR3 length is 15 residues. CDR1 is SEHNR, CDR2 FQNEAQ, per germline (reference sequence). The trim removed 5 bases at V and 4 bases at J, leaving 7 bases unmatched. CDR3 residues: CASSESNRGTGELFF. In DNA form, the CDR3 reads TGTGCCAGCAGCGAGAGTAACAGGGGCACCGGGGAGCTGTTTTTT.

V is TRBV5-1 and J is TRBJ2-7, with TRBD1 matching over 7 bases. Trimming cost V 4 bases and J 0 bases; bases outside gene matches: 4. The CDR3 has 14 residues. In germline, CDR1 is SGHRS, CDR2 YFSETQ. The CDR3 sequence: CASSPWDSSYEQYF. DNA for the CDR3: TGCGCCAGCAGCCCTTGGGACAGCTCCTACGAGCAGTACTTC.

This clone was seen just once. The chain employs TRBV7-9 and TRBJ2-3; D possibly corresponds to TRBD1 (6 bases). V dropped 1 base and J dropped 2 bases, with 10 bases sitting between them. Germline loops: CDR1 SEHNR, CDR2 FQNEAQ (reference sequence). The length of the CDR3 is 15 residues. Here the CDR3 reads CASSLDRVDTDTQYF. CDR3 DNA: TGTGCCAGCAGCTTAGACAGGGTGGACACAGATACGCAGTATTTT. The complete variable domain, with remaining parts taken from reference TRBV7-9 and TRBJ2-3, reads DTGVSQNPRHKITKRGQNVTFRCDPISEHNRLYWYRQTLGQGPEFLTYFQNEAQLEKSRLLSDRFSAERPKGSFSTLEIQRTEQGDSAMYLCASSLDRVDTDTQYFGPGTRLTVL.

This clone was counted once. The chain is built from TRBV4-3 and TRBJ2-1; 10 nucleotides agree with TRBD2. CDR3 length equals 19 residues. Germline V gene data show CDR1 as LGHNA and CDR2 as YSLEER. The junction had 19 bases not matched to a gene; V was cut back by 4 bases and J by 7 bases. The CDR3 bases are TGCGCCAGCAGCCGTTCCGGGACTAGCGACCCGGAGGGACGGAATGAGCAGTTCTTC. Protein product: CASSRSGTSDPEGRNEQFF.

CDR3 region: CATSRVGALTYEQYF. Here the CDR3 DNA reads TGTGCCACCAGCAGAGTAGGGGCACTTACCTACGAGCAGTACTTC. This chain uses TRBV15 with TRBJ2-7, with a weak D call TRBD1 (5 bases). This CDR3 is built from 15 residues. Germline V lookup: CDR1 LNHNV, CDR2 YYDKDF (reference sequence). Deletions cut 1 base from V and 2 bases from J, with 12 bases between.

V and J are TRBV2 and TRBJ1-2; 7 bases agree with TRBD1. The J segment lost 2 bases and the V segment lost 5 bases, leaving 8 bases of the junction unmatched. Germline-derived CDR1 and CDR2 are SNHLY and FYNNEI. The CDR3 loop spans 15 amino acids. The CDR3 region has the DNA TGTGCCAGCAGTCCTTTAGGGACAGAAAACTATGGCTACACCTTC. It codes for CASSPLGTENYGYTF. Supplemented by reference TRBV2 and TRBJ1-2, the full variable domain reads EPEVTQTPSHQVTQMGQEVILRCVPISNHLYFYWYRQILGQKVEFLVSFYNNEISEKSEIFDDQFSVERPDGSNFTLKIRSTKLEDSAMYFCASSPLGTENYGYTFGSGTRLTVV.

This clone was picked up one time. The CDR3 DNA is TGTGCCTGGAGTGGGAACAGGCCCACAGATACGCAGTATTTT. Its translation: CAWSGNRPTDTQYF. The V call is TRBV30, the J call TRBJ2-3, with D possibly matching TRBD1 (5 bases). The CDR3 loop spans 14 amino acids. The germline gives CDR1 GTSNPN, CDR2 SVGIG (reference sequence). The V end was cut by 1 base, the J end by 2 bases, with 10 bases between.

The chain uses TRBV5-1 and TRBJ2-1; 8 positions match TRBD2. The CDR3 has 16 amino acids. The germline CDR1 and CDR2 sequences are SGHRS and YFSETQ. Trimming removed 0 bases from V and 12 bases from J; junction bases left unmatched: 14. The CDR3 DNA is TGCGCCAGCAGCTTGGCCGGGGGTGCGGGGGGCAAATTGCAGTTCTTC. Translation: CASSLAGGAGGKLQFF.

V gene TRBV21-1 combines with J gene TRBJ1-1. TRBV21-1 is termed a pseudogene. The CDR3 has 15 amino acids. As DNA, the CDR3 is TGTGCCAGCAGCAAAGAGGGACTCTACAACACTGAAGCTTTCTTT. Amino acid sequence: CASSKEGLYNTEAFF.

The chain is built from TRBV6-6 and TRBJ2-5, with D possibly matching TRBD2 (6 bases). V was trimmed by 4 bases and J by 11 bases, leaving 17 bases between them. There are 13 residues in the CDR3. Per germline, CDR1 MNHNY and CDR2 SVGAGI (reference sequence). The CDR3 region is CASSWLRLGEQYF. The CDR3 nucleotides are TGTGCCAGCAGTTGGCTGAGACTAGGGGAGCAGTACTTC.

The chain is built from TRBV2 and TRBJ1-5; D is undetermined. Germline V gene sequence: CDR1 SNHLY, CDR2 FYNNEI. Trimming pared 6 bases from V and 5 bases from J, leaving 14 bases between. The CDR3 is 14 residues long. CDR3 sequence: CASRLGGGYQPQHF. Here the CDR3 DNA reads TGTGCCAGCAGGTTGGGAGGAGGTTATCAGCCCCAGCATTTT. The variable domain in full, with the rest retrieved from reference TRBV2 and TRBJ1-5, is EPEVTQTPSHQVTQMGQEVILRCVPISNHLYFYWYRQILGQKVEFLVSFYNNEISEKSEIFDDQFSVERPDGSNFTLKIRSTKLEDSAMYFCASRLGGGYQPQHFGDGTRLSIL.

The V gene is TRBV28, the J gene TRBJ1-5; possible D gene TRBD1, 6 bases. This CDR3 comprises 14 residues. V was trimmed by 6 bases and J by 3 bases, leaving 12 bases between them. Per the germline V gene, CDR1 is MDHEN and CDR2 is SYDVKM. In nucleotides, the CDR3 is TGTGCCAGCAGCGGGGGGGCCCACAATCAGCCCCAGCATTTT. It codes for CASSGGAHNQPQHF.

With respect to this clone: Other DNA sequences in this specimen translate into the identical CDR3. The chain recombines TRBV10-3 with TRBJ1-6, with TRBD1 matching over 7 bases. Looked up from germline, CDR1 is ENHRY and CDR2 is SYGVKD. V lost 0 bases and J lost 4; bases outside the gene matches: 6. The CDR3 runs 17 residues. CDR3 amino acids: CAISESRTGKYNSPLHF. CDR3 nucleotides: TGTGCCATCAGTGAGTCGAGGACAGGAAAATATAATTCACCCCTCCACTTT.